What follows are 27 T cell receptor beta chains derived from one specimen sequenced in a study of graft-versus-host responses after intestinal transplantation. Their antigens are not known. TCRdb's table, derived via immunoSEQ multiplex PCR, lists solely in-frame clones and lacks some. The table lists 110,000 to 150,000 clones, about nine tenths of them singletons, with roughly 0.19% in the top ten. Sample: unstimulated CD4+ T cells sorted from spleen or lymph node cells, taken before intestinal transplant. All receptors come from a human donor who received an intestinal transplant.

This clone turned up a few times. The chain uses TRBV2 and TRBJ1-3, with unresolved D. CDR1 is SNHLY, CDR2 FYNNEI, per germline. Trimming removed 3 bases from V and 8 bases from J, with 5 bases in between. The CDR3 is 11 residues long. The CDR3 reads CASSDVDTIYF. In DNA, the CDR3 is TGTGCCAGCAGTGACGTAGACACCATATATTTT.

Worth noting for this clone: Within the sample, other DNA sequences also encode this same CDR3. The CDR3 DNA sequence: TGTGCCACCAGCAGGGACAGGGGGACCTACGAGCAGTACTTC. Protein product: CATSRDRGTYEQYF. The chain links TRBV15 to TRBJ2-7, with 10 bases lining up with TRBD1. The CDR3 sequence is 14 residues long. CDR1 LNHNV and CDR2 YYDKDF come from the germline V gene (reference sequence). Trimming at V came to 3 bases and at J to 2 bases, leaving 1 base not matched to a gene. Full variable domain (rest looked up from reference TRBV15 and TRBJ2-7): DAMVIQNPRYQVTQFGKPVTLSCSQTLNHNVMYWYQQKSSQAPKLLFHYYDKDFNNEADTPDNFQSRRPNTSFCFLDIRSPGLGDTAMYLCATSRDRGTYEQYFGPGTRLTVT.

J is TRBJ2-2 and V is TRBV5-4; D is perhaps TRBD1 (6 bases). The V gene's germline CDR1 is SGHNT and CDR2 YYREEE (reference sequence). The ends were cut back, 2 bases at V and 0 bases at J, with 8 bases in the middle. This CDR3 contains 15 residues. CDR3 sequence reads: CASSLGQPNTGELFF. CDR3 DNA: TGTGCCAGCAGCTTAGGACAGCCGAACACCGGGGAGCTGTTTTTT.

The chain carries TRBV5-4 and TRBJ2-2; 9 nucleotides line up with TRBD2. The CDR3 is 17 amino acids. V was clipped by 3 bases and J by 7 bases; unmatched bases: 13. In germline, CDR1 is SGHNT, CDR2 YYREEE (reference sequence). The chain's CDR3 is CASSSGGPAGGLGELFF. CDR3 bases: TGTGCCAGCAGCTCGGGGGGTCCGGCGGGAGGGCTCGGGGAGCTGTTTTTT.

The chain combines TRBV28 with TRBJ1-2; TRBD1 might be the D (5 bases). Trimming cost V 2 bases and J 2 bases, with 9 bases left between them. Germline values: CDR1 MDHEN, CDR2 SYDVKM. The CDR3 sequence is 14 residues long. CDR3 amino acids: CASSLGGANYGYTF. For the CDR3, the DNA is TGTGCCAGCAGTTTAGGGGGAGCAAACTATGGCTACACCTTC.

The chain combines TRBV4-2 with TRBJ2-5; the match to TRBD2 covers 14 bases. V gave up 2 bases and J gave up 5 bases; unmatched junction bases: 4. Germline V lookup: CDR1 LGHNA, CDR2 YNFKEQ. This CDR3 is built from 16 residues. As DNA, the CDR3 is TGTGCCAGCAGCCAAATGACTAGCGGGAGGGTGGAGACCCAGTACTTC. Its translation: CASSQMTSGRVETQYF.

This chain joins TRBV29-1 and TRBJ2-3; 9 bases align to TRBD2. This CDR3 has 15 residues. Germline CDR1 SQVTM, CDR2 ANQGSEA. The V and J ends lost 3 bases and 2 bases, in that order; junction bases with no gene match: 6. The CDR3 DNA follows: TGCAGCGTTGATGGGGCGGGAGGGGCCACAGATACGCAGTATTTT. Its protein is CSVDGAGGATDTQYF.

The CDR3 coding sequence is TGTGCCAGCAGCTTAGAAGGCCCGTCCGGGACCCAGTACTTC. Translated: CASSLEGPSGTQYF. This chain connects TRBV11-3 to TRBJ2-5; D is unclear. V dropped 0 bases and J dropped 7 bases, with 12 bases sitting between them. Germline values: CDR1 SGHNT, CDR2 YENEEA. This CDR3 contains 14 residues.

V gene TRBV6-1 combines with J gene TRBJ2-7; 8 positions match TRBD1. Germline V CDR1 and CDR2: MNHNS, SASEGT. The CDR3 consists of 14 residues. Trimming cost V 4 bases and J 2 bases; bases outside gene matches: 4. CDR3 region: CASSGGQAAYEQYF. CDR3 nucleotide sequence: TGTGCCAGCAGTGGGGGACAGGCCGCCTACGAGCAGTACTTC.

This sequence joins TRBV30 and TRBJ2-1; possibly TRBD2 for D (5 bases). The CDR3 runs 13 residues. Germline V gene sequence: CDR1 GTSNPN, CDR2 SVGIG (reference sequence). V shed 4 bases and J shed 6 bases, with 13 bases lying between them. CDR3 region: CAWNVREGNEQFF. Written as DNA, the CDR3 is TGTGCCTGGAATGTACGCGAGGGCAATGAGCAGTTCTTC.

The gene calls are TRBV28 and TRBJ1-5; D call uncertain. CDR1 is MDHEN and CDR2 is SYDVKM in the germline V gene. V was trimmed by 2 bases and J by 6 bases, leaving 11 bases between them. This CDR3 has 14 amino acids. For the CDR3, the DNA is TGTGCCAGCAGTTTACCGGGCTCGGGTCAGCCCCAGCATTTT. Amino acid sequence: CASSLPGSGQPQHF.

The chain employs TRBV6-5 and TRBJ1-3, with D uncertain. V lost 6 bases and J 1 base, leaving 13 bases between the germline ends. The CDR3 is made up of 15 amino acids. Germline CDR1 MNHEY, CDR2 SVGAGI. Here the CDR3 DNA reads TGTGCCAGCAGGCGATCGATGGAGTCTGGAAACACCATATATTTT. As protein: CASRRSMESGNTIYF.

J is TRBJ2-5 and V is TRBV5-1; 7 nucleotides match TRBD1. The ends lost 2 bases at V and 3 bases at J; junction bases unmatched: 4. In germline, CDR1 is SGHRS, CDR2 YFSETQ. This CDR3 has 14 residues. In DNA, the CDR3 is TGCGCCAGCAGCTTTTATCAGGGGGAAGAGACCCAGTACTTC. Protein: CASSFYQGEETQYF. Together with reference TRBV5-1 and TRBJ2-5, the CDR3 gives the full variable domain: KAGVTQTPRYLIKTRGQQVTLSCSPISGHRSVSWYQQTPGQGLQFLFEYFSETQRNKGNFPGRFSGRQFSNSRSEMNVSTLELGDSALYLCASSFYQGEETQYFGPGTRLLVL.

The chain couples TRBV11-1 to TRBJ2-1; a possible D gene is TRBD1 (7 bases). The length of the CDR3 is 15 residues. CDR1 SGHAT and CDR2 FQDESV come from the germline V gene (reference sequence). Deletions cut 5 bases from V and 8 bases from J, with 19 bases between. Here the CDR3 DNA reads TGTGCCAGCAGCCCAGACAGGGAGGATTGGTATGAGCAGTTCTTC. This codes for CASSPDREDWYEQFF.

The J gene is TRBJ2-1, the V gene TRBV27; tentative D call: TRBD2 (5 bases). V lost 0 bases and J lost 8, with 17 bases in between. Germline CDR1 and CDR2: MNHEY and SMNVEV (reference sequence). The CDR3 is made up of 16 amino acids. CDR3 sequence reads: CASSLSSSPGSYEQFF. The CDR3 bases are TGTGCCAGCAGTTTATCGTCGTCTCCGGGAAGCTATGAGCAGTTCTTC.

This CDR3 is CASSFRSEGEAFF. In DNA form, the CDR3 reads TGTGCCAGCAGCTTTAGAAGTGAGGGTGAAGCTTTCTTT. The chain is built from TRBV7-3 and TRBJ1-1; D is uncertain. Looked up from germline, CDR1 is SGHTA and CDR2 is FQGTGA. V was shortened by 3 bases and J by 7 bases, with 12 bases between the two germline ends. This CDR3 region has 13 residues.

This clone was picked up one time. The CDR3 is CASSLGRASNYGYTF. CDR3 coding DNA: TGTGCCAGCAGTTTAGGTCGGGCGAGCAACTATGGCTACACCTTC. The rearrangement joins TRBV28 to TRBJ1-2; no reliable D call. Trimming took 2 bases from V and 2 from J, leaving 12 bases between them. Germline lookup yields CDR1 MDHEN and CDR2 SYDVKM. The CDR3 runs 15 residues.

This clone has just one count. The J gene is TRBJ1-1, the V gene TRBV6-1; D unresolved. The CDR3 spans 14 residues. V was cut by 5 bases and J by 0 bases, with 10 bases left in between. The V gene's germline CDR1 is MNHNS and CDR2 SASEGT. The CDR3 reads CASSIKIMNTEAFF. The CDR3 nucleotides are TGTGCCAGCAGTATTAAGATCATGAACACTGAAGCTTTCTTT.

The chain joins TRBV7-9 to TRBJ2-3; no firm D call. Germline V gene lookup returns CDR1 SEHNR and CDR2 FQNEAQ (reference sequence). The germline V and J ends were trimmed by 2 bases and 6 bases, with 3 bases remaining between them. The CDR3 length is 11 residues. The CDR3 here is CASSLKDTQYF. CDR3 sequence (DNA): TGTGCCAGCAGCTTAAAGGATACGCAGTATTTT.

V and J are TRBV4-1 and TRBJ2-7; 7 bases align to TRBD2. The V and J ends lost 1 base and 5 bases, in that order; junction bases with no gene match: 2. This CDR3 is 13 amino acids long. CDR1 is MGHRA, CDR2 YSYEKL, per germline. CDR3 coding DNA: TGCGCCAGCAGCCAAGTCGCGGGGGACGAGCAGTACTTC. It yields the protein CASSQVAGDEQYF.

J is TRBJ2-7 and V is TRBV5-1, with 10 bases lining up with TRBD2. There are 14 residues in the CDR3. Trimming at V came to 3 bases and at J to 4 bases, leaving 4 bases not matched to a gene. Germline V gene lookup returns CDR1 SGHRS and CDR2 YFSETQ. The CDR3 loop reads CASSSASGSYEQYF. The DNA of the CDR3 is TGCGCCAGCAGCTCGGCTAGCGGGAGTTACGAGCAGTACTTC.

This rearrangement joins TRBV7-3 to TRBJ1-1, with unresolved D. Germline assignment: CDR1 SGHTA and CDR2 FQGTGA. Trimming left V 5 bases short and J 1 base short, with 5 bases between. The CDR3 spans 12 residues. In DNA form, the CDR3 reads TGTGCCAGCAGCAACCCGAACACTGAAGCTTTCTTT. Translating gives CASSNPNTEAFF.

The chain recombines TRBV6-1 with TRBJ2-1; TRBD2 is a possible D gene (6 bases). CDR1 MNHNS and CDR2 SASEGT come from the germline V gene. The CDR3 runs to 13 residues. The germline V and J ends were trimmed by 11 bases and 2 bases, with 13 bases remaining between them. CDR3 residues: CACGTGPYNEQFF. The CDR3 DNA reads TGTGCCTGCGGGACGGGTCCCTACAATGAGCAGTTCTTC.

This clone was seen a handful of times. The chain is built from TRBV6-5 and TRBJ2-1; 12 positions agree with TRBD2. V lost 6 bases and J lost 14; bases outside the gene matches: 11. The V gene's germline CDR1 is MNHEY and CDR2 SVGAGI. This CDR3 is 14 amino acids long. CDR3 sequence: CASSPSGRAGREFF. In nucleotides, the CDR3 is TGTGCCAGCAGCCCTAGCGGGAGGGCGGGGAGGGAGTTCTTC.

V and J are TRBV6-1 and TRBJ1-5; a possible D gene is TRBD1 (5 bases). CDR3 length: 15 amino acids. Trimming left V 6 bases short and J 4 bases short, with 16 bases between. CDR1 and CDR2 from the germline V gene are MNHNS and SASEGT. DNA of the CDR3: TGTGCCAGCAGCTCCGGGGCTACGGGTAATCAGCCCCAGCATTTT. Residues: CASSSGATGNQPQHF.

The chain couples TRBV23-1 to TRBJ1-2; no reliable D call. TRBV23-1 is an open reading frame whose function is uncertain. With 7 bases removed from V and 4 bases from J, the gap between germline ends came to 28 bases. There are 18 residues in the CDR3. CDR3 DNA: TGCGCCAGCACTCCTTCTCACCCTGGGAGGGCCCGGGGCTATGGCTACACCTTC. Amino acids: CASTPSHPGRARGYGYTF.

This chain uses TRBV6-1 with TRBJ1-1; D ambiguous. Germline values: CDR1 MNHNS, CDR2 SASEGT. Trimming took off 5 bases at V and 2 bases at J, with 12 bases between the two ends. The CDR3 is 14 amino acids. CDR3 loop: CASSPKMGNTEAFF. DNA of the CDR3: TGTGCCAGCAGTCCCAAAATGGGAAACACTGAAGCTTTCTTT.